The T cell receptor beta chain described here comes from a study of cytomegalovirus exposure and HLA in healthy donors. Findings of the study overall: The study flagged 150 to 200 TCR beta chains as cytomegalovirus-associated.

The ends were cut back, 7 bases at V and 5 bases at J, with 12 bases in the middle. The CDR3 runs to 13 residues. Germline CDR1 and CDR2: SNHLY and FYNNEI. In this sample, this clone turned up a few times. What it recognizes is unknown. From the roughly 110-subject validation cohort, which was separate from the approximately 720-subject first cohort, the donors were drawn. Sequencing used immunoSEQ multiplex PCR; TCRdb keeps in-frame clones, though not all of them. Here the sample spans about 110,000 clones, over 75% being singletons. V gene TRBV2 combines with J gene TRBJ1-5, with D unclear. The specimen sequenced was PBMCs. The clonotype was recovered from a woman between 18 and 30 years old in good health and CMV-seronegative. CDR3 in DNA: TGTGCCAGCACCGGAGGAGTATATCAGCCCCAGCATTTT. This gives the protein CASTGGVYQPQHF.